One sample yielded the 32 T cell receptor beta chains listed below, sequenced in a study of blood T cell repertoires in COVID-19 (dated by TCRdb to the early 2020s). Library creation used the immunoSEQ multiplex PCR assay. TCRdb mirrors the immuneACCESS table, restricted to in-frame sequences. Some clones are absent from its copies; in checked studies, under half trace to an unresolved V gene, and the reason for the others is unknown. The sample records roughly 100,000 clones, 65% to 75% of which are singletons. About 0.85% of the sample comes from the top ten. Material: peripheral blood. The receptor source for this set is a human donor with acute or convalescent COVID-19. The donor label of this sample is uncertain.

The V and J genes are TRBV3-1 (or the pseudogene TRBV3-2) and TRBJ2-7; the D is unclear. Trimming cost V 1 base and J 5 bases, with 15 bases left between them. The CDR3 has 15 amino acids. Per germline, CDR1 LGHDT and CDR2 YNNKEL (reference sequence). The CDR3 spells CASSQGGLLGNEQYV. The CDR3 DNA reads as TGTGCCAGCAGCCAAGGAGGTTTACTCGGAAACGAGCAGTACGTC.

The chain uses TRBV19 and TRBJ1-2; TRBD1 matches 10 bases. Germline CDR1 is LNHDA and CDR2 is SQIVND (reference sequence). Trimming removed 5 bases from V and 8 bases from J; junction bases left unmatched: 8. CDR3 length equals 14 residues. CDR3 amino acids: CASSEDRGRGGYTF. DNA for the CDR3: TGTGCCAGTAGTGAAGACAGGGGGCGCGGCGGCTACACCTTC.

The V call is TRBV7-6, the J call TRBJ1-5; D is unclear. This CDR3 is 17 amino acids long. Germline V gives CDR1 SGHVS, CDR2 FNYEAQ. The V and J ends lost 2 bases and 0 bases respectively, with 14 bases between them. CDR3 DNA sequence: TGTGCCAGCAGCTTAATTAGGAGGACCTATAGCAATCAGCCCCAGCATTTT. As protein: CASSLIRRTYSNQPQHF.

This chain uses TRBV30 with TRBJ1-2; D may be TRBD1 (5 bases). V lost 6 bases, J lost 8 bases, and 25 bases lay in between. This CDR3 spans 15 amino acids. Germline CDR1 reads GTSNPN; CDR2 reads SVGIG (reference sequence). CDR3 sequence: CACITYSRGYRGYTF. The CDR3 nucleotides read TGTGCCTGTATTACATATAGCCGGGGGTACCGAGGCTACACCTTC.

This chain links TRBV5-4 with TRBJ1-1; TRBD1 matches at 8 bases. From germline, CDR1 is SGHNT and CDR2 YYREEE (reference sequence). With 4 bases clipped from V and 3 bases from J, the junction kept 11 bases outside the gene matches. This CDR3 is built from 16 residues. The CDR3 here is CASSPGGRGPDTEAFF. The CDR3 bases are TGTGCCAGCAGCCCAGGTGGCAGGGGGCCGGACACTGAAGCTTTCTTT. Complete variable domain (other parts from reference TRBV5-4 and TRBJ1-1): ETGVTQSPTHLIKTRGQQVTLRCSSQSGHNTVSWYQQALGQGPQFIFQYYREEENGRGNFPPRFSGLQFPNYSSELNVNALELDDSALYLCASSPGGRGPDTEAFFGQGTRLTVV.

This rearrangement joins TRBV2 to TRBJ1-1; D gene ambiguous. The CDR3 runs to 13 residues. Germline V gene sequence: CDR1 SNHLY, CDR2 FYNNEI. V shed 7 bases and J shed 1 base, with 10 bases lying between them. The CDR3 nucleotides read TGTGCCAGCACCTCGACACCGAACACTGAAGCTTTCTTT. This translates into CASTSTPNTEAFF.

This clone turned up a few times. The chain has TRBV9 and TRBJ1-1, with D possibly being TRBD1 (6 bases). V shed 3 bases and J shed 1 base, with 16 bases lying between them. The CDR3 is 16 amino acids. Germline-derived CDR1 and CDR2 are SGDLS and YYNGEE. The CDR3 nucleotides are TGTGCCAGCAGCGCCCCTACCGGGACATCGAACACTGAAGCTTTCTTT. It translates to CASSAPTGTSNTEAFF.

The J gene is TRBJ1-2, the V gene TRBV7-9; a possible D gene is TRBD1 (6 bases). With 3 bases removed from V and 8 bases from J, the gap between germline ends came to 16 bases. The CDR3 has 14 residues. Germline-derived CDR1 and CDR2 are SEHNR and FQNEAQ (reference sequence). As DNA, the CDR3 is TGTGCCAGCAGCTTCGGGGAGGGGGTAAAAGGCTACACCTTC. Translating gives CASSFGEGVKGYTF.

The chain uses TRBV27 and TRBJ2-5; 9 bases agree with TRBD1. CDR3 length equals 14 residues. CDR1 MNHEY and CDR2 SMNVEV come from the germline V gene (reference sequence). The V segment lost 5 bases and the J segment 5 bases; nucleotides outside the gene matches: 6. The CDR3 sequence: CASSHTGGGETQYF. CDR3 in DNA: TGTGCCAGCAGTCACACAGGGGGCGGGGAGACCCAGTACTTC.

The chain recombines TRBV6-6 with TRBJ1-5; the D gene is possibly TRBD1 (5 bases). The CDR3 is made up of 14 amino acids. The germline CDR1 and CDR2 sequences are MNHNY and SVGAGI (reference sequence). Trimming removed 9 bases at V and 5 bases at J, with 17 bases between. The CDR3 sequence is CASRPGVGDQPQHF. CDR3 nucleotides: TGTGCCAGTAGACCGGGGGTTGGGGATCAGCCCCAGCATTTT.

The count of this clone is one. The chain has TRBV2 and TRBJ2-7, with 14 nucleotides matching TRBD2. Germline CDR1 is SNHLY and CDR2 is FYNNEI. The CDR3 loop spans 14 amino acids. Germline trimming cut 6 bases from V and 7 bases from J; bases unmatched to any gene: 5. CDR3 in amino acids: CASSRTSGGWEQYF. Written as DNA, the CDR3 is TGTGCCAGCAGCCGGACTAGCGGGGGGTGGGAGCAGTACTTC.

This chain links TRBV6-5 with TRBJ1-3; the D is unclear. The CDR3 spans 16 residues. CDR1 MNHEY and CDR2 SVGAGI come from the germline V gene. V gave up 2 bases and J gave up 4 bases, with 15 bases separating them. The CDR3 DNA sequence: TGTGCCAGCAGTTACCAGGCGTTTAGGCTAGGAAACACCATATATTTT. Amino acids: CASSYQAFRLGNTIYF.

The rearrangement uses TRBV5-8 and TRBJ2-3; D is possibly TRBD2 (6 bases). Trimming took off 3 bases at V and 2 bases at J, with 16 bases between the two ends. From germline, CDR1 is SGHTS and CDR2 YDEGEE. The CDR3 extends over 16 amino acids. For the CDR3, the DNA is TGTGCCAGCAGCTCTCTAGGCGCGGGGACCACAGATACGCAGTATTTT. The encoded protein is CASSSLGAGTTDTQYF.

This chain uses TRBV7-2 with TRBJ2-5; no clear D. This CDR3 comprises 13 residues. Germline CDR1 SGHTA, CDR2 FQGNSA. The ends were cut back, 2 bases at V and 5 bases at J, with 9 bases in the middle. The CDR3 loop is CASSLSRRETQYF. The CDR3 nucleotides read TGTGCCAGCAGCTTATCGCGGCGGGAGACCCAGTACTTC. Using reference TRBV7-2 and TRBJ2-5 for the parts outside the CDR3, the full variable domain is GAGVSQSPSNKVTEKGKDVELRCDPISGHTALYWYRQSLGQGLEFLIYFQGNSAPDKSGLPSDRFSAERTGGSVSTLTIQRTQQEDSAVYLCASSLSRRETQYFGPGTRLLVL.

The chain is built from TRBV7-2 and TRBJ2-6; D might be TRBD2 (6 bases). The germline CDR1 and CDR2 sequences are SGHTA and FQGNSA. The CDR3 is 16 residues long. V lost 0 bases to trimming and J lost 0 bases, with 6 bases between them. The CDR3 spells CASSLAGGSGANVLTF. As DNA, the CDR3 is TGTGCCAGCAGCTTAGCCGGGGGCTCTGGGGCCAACGTCCTGACTTTC.

This chain connects TRBV5-1 to TRBJ2-7; 12 bases agree with TRBD2. This CDR3 is built from 17 residues. Losses at the gene ends were 4 bases for V and 0 bases for J; bases not matched to a gene: 8. Germline V CDR1 and CDR2: SGHRS, YFSETQ. The CDR3 here is CASSISGLAGSSYEQYF. The CDR3 region has the DNA TGCGCCAGCAGCATTTCGGGACTAGCGGGTAGCTCCTACGAGCAGTACTTC.

This chain links TRBV24-1 with TRBJ1-4, with a possible D match to TRBD1 (6 bases). The CDR3 length is 17 residues. V gave up 0 bases and J gave up 5 bases, with 15 bases separating them. Germline V CDR1 and CDR2: KGHDR, SFDVKD. The CDR3, as DNA: TGTGCCACCAGTGATTTGGGGGTACGGGGGGCAAATGAAAAACTGTTTTTT. Translated, it gives CATSDLGVRGANEKLFF.

The CDR3 DNA reads TGTGCCAGCAGCCCAGGGGGCTACGAGCAGTACGTC. Translating it yields CASSPGGYEQYV. V is TRBV11-2 and J is TRBJ2-7; 7 bases map to TRBD1. The J segment lost 3 bases and the V segment lost 5 bases, leaving 1 base of the junction unmatched. Germline values: CDR1 SGHAT, CDR2 FQNNGV. This CDR3 contains 12 residues.

This chain connects TRBV6-1 to TRBJ2-3, with TRBD1 matching 9 bases. CDR1 is MNHNS, CDR2 SASEGT, per germline. This CDR3 region has 17 residues. Trimming removed 1 base from V and 4 bases from J; junction bases left unmatched: 9. The CDR3 sequence: CASSEGGTGRGSDTQYF. In nucleotides, the CDR3 is TGTGCCAGCAGTGAAGGGGGGACAGGGAGGGGATCAGATACGCAGTATTTT.

Note on this clone: This likely traces to a read error, being one base from a far larger clone. Other DNA variants within this sample encode the same CDR3. J is TRBJ2-1 and V is TRBV20-1; D unclear. Trimming pared 1 base from V and 5 bases from J, leaving 3 bases between. Germline values: CDR1 DFQATT, CDR2 SNEGSKA (reference sequence). The CDR3 consists of 11 residues. DNA of the CDR3: TGCAGTGCTAGAGCAGACAATGAGCAGTTCTTC. Its protein product is CSARADNEQFF.

The gene calls are TRBV2 and TRBJ2-5; TRBD1 agrees at 7 bases. Looked up from germline, CDR1 is SNHLY and CDR2 is FYNNEI. Trimming took 6 bases from V and 3 from J; bases not matched to a gene: 1. The CDR3 loop spans 12 amino acids. The CDR3 DNA sequence: TGTGCCAGCAGGGGGACAGAAGAGACCCAGTACTTC. Its translation: CASRGTEETQYF.

The chain has TRBV10-3 and TRBJ1-6; D is unclear. The length of the CDR3 is 13 residues. Trimming shortened V by 7 bases and J by 0 bases, and 4 bases separated the two germline ends. The germline V gene has CDR1 ENHRY and CDR2 SYGVKD. The chain's CDR3 is CAITNSYNSPLHF. The CDR3, as DNA: TGTGCCATCACTAACTCCTATAATTCACCCCTCCACTTT.

The chain links TRBV24-1 to TRBJ2-7, with 8 bases aligning to TRBD1. The CDR3 has 15 amino acids. The germline V gene encodes CDR1 KGHDR and CDR2 SFDVKD. V lost 4 bases and J lost 1; bases outside the gene matches: 5. DNA for the CDR3: TGTGCCACCAGTGACCCGCGGGACAGGTCCTACGAGCAGTACTTC. Its translation is CATSDPRDRSYEQYF.

The chain recombines TRBV2 with TRBJ2-3; D might be TRBD2 (6 bases). Trimming cost V 2 bases and J 2 bases, with 11 bases left between them. Germline V gene sequence: CDR1 SNHLY, CDR2 FYNNEI. This CDR3 comprises 15 residues. The DNA of the CDR3 is TGTGCCAGCAGTGAACAAGCGGGCCCCACAGATACGCAGTATTTT. It is translated as CASSEQAGPTDTQYF.

Regarding this clone: Other DNA sequences in this sample translate to the same CDR3. V usage is TRBV3-1 (or the pseudogene TRBV3-2) and J usage is TRBJ2-2, with 7 bases fitting TRBD2. J lost 1 base, V lost 4 bases, and 0 bases had no gene match. This CDR3 region has 14 residues. Germline V lookup: CDR1 LGHDT, CDR2 YNNKEL (reference sequence). The CDR3 protein is CASSRGGNTGELFF. DNA for the CDR3: TGTGCCAGCAGCCGCGGGGGGAACACCGGGGAGCTGTTTTTT.

CDR3 amino acids: CASSSRDYNTGELFF. The DNA for the CDR3 is TGTGCCAGCAGCTCCCGGGACTATAACACCGGGGAGCTGTTTTTT. The chain uses TRBV7-8 and TRBJ2-2, with 7 bases lining up with TRBD2. Germline lookup yields CDR1 SGHVS and CDR2 FQNEAQ. CDR3 length equals 15 residues. After removal of 4 bases from V and 2 bases from J, the junction contained 4 bases not matched to a gene.

This clone has a handful of counts. V and J are TRBV5-1 and TRBJ2-5; TRBD1 matches 9 bases. The CDR3 has 14 amino acids. Germline CDR1 reads SGHRS; CDR2 reads YFSETQ. V trimming: 5 bases; J trimming: 5 bases; junction bases outside the gene matches: 7. CDR3 loop: CASRPFTGGETQYF. The CDR3 region has the DNA TGCGCCAGCAGGCCATTTACAGGGGGCGAGACCCAGTACTTC.

The chain is built from TRBV30 and TRBJ2-5; unclear D gene. Germline V gene lookup returns CDR1 GTSNPN and CDR2 SVGIG (reference sequence). There are 12 residues in the CDR3. Deletions cut 3 bases from V and 1 base from J, with 6 bases between. In nucleotides, the CDR3 is TGTGCCTGGAGCCCTACCCAAGAGACCCAGTACTTC. It encodes CAWSPTQETQYF.

This clone was detected only a few times. The rearrangement uses TRBV19 and TRBJ2-2; D may be TRBD1 (5 bases). The V and J ends lost 4 bases and 7 bases respectively, with 10 bases between them. The CDR3 consists of 13 residues. Germline V CDR1 and CDR2: LNHDA, SQIVND (reference sequence). The CDR3 bases are TGTGCCAGTAGTAACCAGGGCGGCGGGGAGCTGTTTTTT. Translating it yields CASSNQGGGELFF.

The CDR3 reads CATGPGTGGPEGTQYF. The DNA for the CDR3 is TGTGCCACCGGACCCGGGACAGGGGGCCCCGAAGGTACGCAGTATTTT. V gene TRBV24-1 combines with J gene TRBJ2-3; 12 nucleotides match TRBD1. Germline V lookup: CDR1 KGHDR, CDR2 SFDVKD. V shed 9 bases and J 8 bases; nucleotides not matched to a gene: 14. This CDR3 has 16 amino acids.

This clone has just a few counts. CDR3 region: CASRRQLSNYEQYF. The CDR3 DNA follows: TGTGCCAGCAGGCGACAGCTGTCCAACTACGAGCAGTACTTC. The chain links TRBV2 to TRBJ2-7; D perhaps matches TRBD1 (5 bases). Germline assignment: CDR1 SNHLY and CDR2 FYNNEI. V lost 6 bases and J lost 3, with 15 bases in between. The CDR3 length is 14 residues. The variable domain in full, with the rest retrieved from reference TRBV2 and TRBJ2-7, is EPEVTQTPSHQVTQMGQEVILRCVPISNHLYFYWYRQILGQKVEFLVSFYNNEISEKSEIFDDQFSVERPDGSNFTLKIRSTKLEDSAMYFCASRRQLSNYEQYFGPGTRLTVT.

The rearrangement joins TRBV28 to TRBJ2-5, with D possibly TRBD1 on 5 matching bases. This CDR3 spans 13 amino acids. The germline gives CDR1 MDHEN, CDR2 SYDVKM. The V and J ends lost 3 bases and 5 bases respectively, with 10 bases between them. CDR3 nucleotide sequence: TGTGCCAGCAGTTTTCGACAGTGGGAGACCCAGTACTTC. This encodes CASSFRQWETQYF.